This TCR beta chain was obtained from a study of metastatic and nonmetastatic thyroid tumors. With MiXCR, TCRdb called clones anew from the PCR reads. The data contain roughly 59,000 clones, 15% to 20% of them seen just once; the ten biggest clones take up about a tenth. Each patient came to thyroid surgery without any prior treatment (of any kind). The CDR3 consists of 14 residues. Trimming shortened V by 1 base and J by 2 bases, and 7 bases separated the two germline ends. This clone has at least ten counts. Input material: blood. The origin of this receptor is a male donor with papillary thyroid cancer or a benign thyroid nodule (not recorded which). Some clones in this sample may be carry-over from other donors' samples. The chain carries TRBV12-3 or TRBV12-4 and TRBJ2-3; D unclear. The CDR3 nucleotides read TGTGCCAGCAGTTTAGTCGTCGCCACAGATACGCAGTATTTT. Encoded protein: CASSLVVATDTQYF.